A single sample gave rise to the 13 T cell receptor beta chains below, sequenced in a study of T cells in Graves' hyperthyroidism and ophthalmopathy. Amplification of TCR beta CDR3 regions was performed using RNA transcripts as template. HTBI primers drove first-round RT-PCR of the TCR CDR3. Each CDR3 protein gets one entry after TCRdb re-called the multiplex PCR reads with MiXCR. Here the sample spans roughly 420,000 distinct CDR3 sequences, more than 15% being singletons. Input material: blood. The source is a woman aged 18-29 years with Graves' hyperthyroidism.

The table lists this clonotype with a few counts. The gene calls are TRBV11-2 and TRBJ2-3; 8 positions agree with TRBD2. Per the germline V gene, CDR1 is SGHAT and CDR2 is FQNNGV. This CDR3 region has 14 residues. Unmatched junction bases numbered 10, after V lost 10 bases and J lost 4 bases. The CDR3 loop reads CATGAGGWADTQYF. CDR3 sequence (DNA): TGTGCCACCGGGGCGGGGGGCTGGGCAGATACGCAGTATTTT.

This clonotype was recorded at least ten times. This sequence joins TRBV7-8 and TRBJ2-1, with 9 bases matching TRBD2. Losses at the gene ends were 2 bases for V and 7 bases for J; bases not matched to a gene: 6. Germline V gene lookup returns CDR1 SGHVS and CDR2 FQNEAQ. This CDR3 has 15 amino acids. The CDR3 DNA follows: TGTGCCAGCAGCTTAACCCTAGCGGGGATGAATGAGCAGTTCTTC. As protein: CASSLTLAGMNEQFF.

This sequence joins TRBV29-1 and TRBJ2-3, with TRBD2 matching 10 bases. The CDR3 has 13 residues. The V gene's germline CDR1 is SQVTM and CDR2 ANQGSEA. With 7 bases clipped from V and 10 bases from J, the junction kept 11 bases outside the gene matches. CDR3 loop: CSARRGLAIAQYF. CDR3 bases: TGCAGCGCGAGGAGGGGACTAGCGATCGCGCAGTATTTT.

This clonotype has ten or more counts. This chain connects TRBV20-1 to TRBJ2-3, with 8 bases identical to TRBD2. V shed 6 bases and J 1 base; nucleotides not matched to a gene: 15. CDR1 and CDR2 (germline): DFQATT, SNEGSKA (reference sequence). The CDR3 loop spans 17 amino acids. In nucleotides, the CDR3 is TGCAGTGCCCCGGGACACCGAAGCGGGAGCCGCACAGATACGCAGTATTTT. Protein product: CSAPGHRSGSRTDTQYF.

This clonotype came up many times. One end of the junction is discordant with germline, which a read error may explain. The chain couples TRBV7-9 to TRBJ2-3; 12 bases fit TRBD2. Germline V CDR1 and CDR2: SEHNR, FQNEAQ (reference sequence). The CDR3 has 14 amino acids. The CDR3 reads CASSLAGGVRTQYF. The CDR3 coding sequence is TGTGCCAGCAGCCTAGCGGGGGGGGTCCGTACGCAGTATTTT.

This clonotype was seen a few times. The rearrangement joins TRBV5-1 to TRBJ2-5; D gene unclear. Per germline, CDR1 SGHRS and CDR2 YFSETQ. The CDR3 spans 14 residues. Trimming took 0 bases from V and 4 from J, leaving 10 bases between them. The DNA for the CDR3 is TGCGCCAGCAGCTTGGGAGATACTACAGAGACCCAGTACTTC. Its translation: CASSLGDTTETQYF.

This clonotype showed up many times. J is TRBJ1-3 and V is TRBV7-2; D is uncertain. With 8 bases removed from V and 3 bases from J, the gap between germline ends came to 11 bases. The CDR3 is 13 amino acids. In germline, CDR1 is SGHTA, CDR2 FQGNSA. The CDR3 protein is CASVTVYGNTIYF. The CDR3 DNA reads TGTGCCAGCGTCACAGTCTATGGAAACACCATATATTTT. Using reference TRBV7-2 and TRBJ1-3 for the parts outside the CDR3, the full variable domain is GAGVSQSPSNKVTEKGKDVELRCDPISGHTALYWYRQSLGQGLEFLIYFQGNSAPDKSGLPSDRFSAERTGGSVSTLTIQRTQQEDSAVYLCASVTVYGNTIYFGEGSWLTVV.

The gene calls are TRBV19 and TRBJ2-2, with 8 positions matching TRBD1. CDR1 is LNHDA and CDR2 is SQIVND in the germline V gene (reference sequence). Trimming removed 6 bases from V and 5 bases from J; junction bases left unmatched: 5. The CDR3 loop spans 14 amino acids. As DNA, the CDR3 is TGTGCCAGTAGGGGACAGGATTATACCGGGGAGCTGTTTTTT. It encodes CASRGQDYTGELFF.

The chain joins TRBV29-1 to TRBJ1-1, with TRBD1 matching over 7 bases. The V and J ends lost 0 bases and 7 bases, in that order; junction bases with no gene match: 8. Germline V gene sequence: CDR1 SQVTM, CDR2 ANQGSEA. The CDR3 runs to 14 residues. The CDR3 region has the DNA TGCAGCGTTGAAGATGGACTCGACAGGGATGAAGCTTTCTTT. It is translated as CSVEDGLDRDEAFF.

The V call is TRBV2, the J call TRBJ2-7, with 13 bases that match TRBD2. After removal of 6 bases from V and 1 base from J, the junction contained 6 bases not matched to a gene. The germline gives CDR1 SNHLY, CDR2 FYNNEI. This CDR3 is 16 amino acids long. CDR3 nucleotides: TGTGCCAGCAGACCCGGGACTAGCGGGATTTCCTACGAGCAGTACTTC. Protein sequence: CASRPGTSGISYEQYF. The variable domain in full, completed from reference TRBV2 and TRBJ2-7, reads EPEVTQTPSHQVTQMGQEVILRCVPISNHLYFYWYRQILGQKVEFLVSFYNNEISEKSEIFDDQFSVERPDGSNFTLKIRSTKLEDSAMYFCASRPGTSGISYEQYFGPGTRLTVT.

This clonotype has more than one count but fewer than ten. CDR3 amino acids: CASSQEPGGAQETQYF. CDR3 DNA sequence: TGCGCCAGCAGCCAAGAACCGGGGGGGGCCCAAGAGACCCAGTACTTC. The V call is TRBV4-1, the J call TRBJ2-5; TRBD2 matches at 8 bases. Unmatched junction bases numbered 4, after V lost 0 bases and J lost 1 base. The CDR3 extends over 16 amino acids. The germline V gene encodes CDR1 MGHRA and CDR2 YSYEKL.

This clonotype was recorded at least ten times. V usage is TRBV7-2 and J usage is TRBJ2-7; no reliable D call. Germline V lookup: CDR1 SGHTA, CDR2 FQGNSA. Trimming pared 5 bases from V and 5 bases from J, leaving 7 bases between. This CDR3 has 11 amino acids. In nucleotides, the CDR3 is TGTGCCAGCAGCCGAGGCGACGAGCAGTACTTC. This codes for CASSRGDEQYF.

The chain employs TRBV15 and TRBJ1-5, with no clear D. The CDR3 sequence is 16 residues long. The germline V gene encodes CDR1 LNHNV and CDR2 YYDKDF (reference sequence). V dropped 0 bases and J dropped 7 bases, with 16 bases sitting between them. CDR3 DNA sequence: TGTGCCACCAGCAGAGATCCCCCCGGATCGGGGCAGCCCCAGCATTTT. Protein: CATSRDPPGSGQPQHF.